This T cell receptor (beta chain) derives from a study of T cell responses to AZD1222 COVID-19 vaccine (dated by TCRdb to the early 2020s). In terms of the full investigation: AZD1222 recipients whose second dose came at about 4 weeks and those whose second dose came at about 12 weeks were combined into one group, since spike-specific TCR depth and breadth did not differ between the two schedules. TCR sequencing covered fewer than 250 trial participants: 200 to 220 given two doses of AZD1222 and around 26 given two doses of MenACWY control vaccine. Trial participants were enrolled into age subgroups of 18-55, 56-69 and 70-plus years, which contained roughly 150, 30 and 60 TCR-sequenced participants, respectively. Study-wide conclusions, independent of this receptor: Conclusions about previously exposed vaccinees were limited because only a handful of AZD1222 recipients were SARS-CoV-2 seropositive at baseline. Most participants were white British and females outnumbered males, and the authors suggested that clonal diversity may have been underestimated. Reportedly, close to half of the unique spike-specific TCRs recognized epitopes lying outside the regions that are mutated in the B.1.351 and B.1.1.7 variants. In the small 56-69-year group, the increase in depth fell short of significance, most likely because of low power. Because no day 14 peak-response samples were available, the repertoires could be characterized only after the peak T cell response. Vaccine-associated CD4 TCRs spanned the whole spike protein, with dominant responses in regions 160-218 and 743-854. After two AZD1222 doses, spike-specific TCR breadth and depth were significantly higher than at day 0 and than in MenACWY recipients.

Regarding this clone: Its antigen is unknown. No quality values exist for individual bases; no much larger clone is one base distant.

This specimen's time point label, per the study, means: baseline before first vaccination. Samples from vaccinated people were obtained from the UK trials COV001 and COV002, which included a single-blind randomized controlled phase 2/3 trial of AZD1222 (ChAdOx1 nCoV-19) in healthy adults. Trial participant PBMC samples were collected at day 0 and day 28 after the second dose for TCRbeta chain sequencing. The CDR3 regions of human TCRbeta chains were analyzed by immunosequencing. In the source study's methods: TCRs in the repertoires were compared against a reference library of SARS-CoV-2-specific TCRs that had been generated with the MIRA antigen-specificity platform. Breadth meant the fraction of unique TCRs that were SARS-CoV-2-associated, whereas depth meant the fraction of total T cells that were SARS-CoV-2-associated. Using the MIRA data, every spike-specific TCR was mapped to the spike region that the TCR reacted to and assigned to either a CD4 or a CD8 class. Log10-transformed breadth and depth values were compared by one-way ANOVA with Sidak's multiple comparisons tests. The immuneACCESS repertoire file appears here via TCRdb, limited to in-frame rearrangements. These files lack a portion of the clones; in checked studies, under half of the deficit traces to unresolved V genes, and the cause of the others is not known. V, J and clone size were drawn from that table, and D and trimming were deduced from the DNA. A total of some 130,000 clones appear in this sample, approximately 84% of them only once. Of the sample, under 25% falls within the top ten clones.

V is shortened by 5 bases, J by 8 bases, and the region joining them spans 15 bases. In the germline V gene, CDR1 corresponds to SGHAT and CDR2 to FQNNGV. Inclusive of the bounding cysteine and phenylalanine, the CDR3 is 13 residues long. Just CDR3 DNA is preserved here, 39 bases in frame from base 1. The rearranged chain carries TRBV11-2 and TRBJ1-1; TRBD1 might be the D gene, on 5 matching bases. This specimen consisted of peripheral blood, obtained on day 0 of AZD1222 vaccination. This clonotype was sampled from an adult in good health. CDR3 loop: CASSDGARGEAFF. The sequenced DNA is TGTGCCAGCAGCGACGGTGCCCGGGGGGAAGCTTTCTTT. The CDR3 plus the reference TRBV11-2 and TRBJ1-1 genes for the other parts give the full variable domain: EAGVAQSPRYKIIEKRQSVAFWCNPISGHATLYWYQQILGQGPKLLIQFQNNGVVDDSQLPKDRFSAERLKGVDSTLKIQPAKLEDSAVYLCASSDGARGEAFFGQGTRLTVV.